This is a list of T cell receptor beta chains from one sample in a study of T cell repertoires in cytomegalovirus infection. No cognate antigen is known for these TCRs. TCRdb passed the reads through MiXCR, listing each CDR3 protein once. The profile shows about 890,000 distinct CDR3 sequences, roughly 30% of them singletons. Sequencing was performed on cultured CD8+ T cells from PBMCs, taken from culture after CMV antigen stimulation. Receptors originate from a human donor in good health (CMV status not recorded). Some clones in this sample may be carry-over from other donors' samples. Both conserved end residues are part of each CDR3. Each record gives: V gene, D gene, J gene, clone size, CDR3 DNA, CDR3 protein. The D gene is left open where the match is weak. Clone size is not always given. Where it is, it says once, few, many or a class for expanded clones.

V gene: TRBV24-1
D gene: TRBD1
J gene: TRBJ2-1
clone size: NA
CDR3 DNA: TGTGCCACCAGTGATCCGCGGACAGGGGAGAATGAGCAGTTCTTC
CDR3 protein: CATSDPRTGENEQFF

V gene: TRBV7-6
D gene: TRBD1
J gene: TRBJ1-2
clone size: NA
CDR3 DNA: TGTGCCAGCAGCTTACCCAGGGGGCAGGGCTACACCTTC
CDR3 protein: CASSLPRGQGYTF

V gene: TRBV5-6
D gene: NA
J gene: TRBJ1-1
clone size: NA
CDR3 DNA: TGTGCCAGCAACCCCACAGGGAACACTGAAGCTTTCTTT
CDR3 protein: CASNPTGNTEAFF

V gene: TRBV20-1
D gene: TRBD1
J gene: TRBJ2-1
clone size: NA
CDR3 DNA: TGCAGTGCTAGGGCCACGGGTCAGGGGGCCTACAATGAGCAGTTCTTC
CDR3 protein: CSARATGQGAYNEQFF

V gene: TRBV27
D gene: TRBD1
J gene: TRBJ1-5
clone size: NA
CDR3 DNA: TGTGCCAGCAGTTCAAACCGACAGGGGGGGTTTTGGAATCAGCCCCAGCATTTT
CDR3 protein: CASSSNRQGGFWNQPQHF

V gene: TRBV12-5
D gene: NA
J gene: TRBJ1-1
clone size: NA
CDR3 DNA: TGTGCTAGTGGTTTGGACGGGACCAACACTGAAGCTTTCTTT
CDR3 protein: CASGLDGTNTEAFF

V gene: TRBV12-3/TRBV12-4
D gene: TRBD2
J gene: TRBJ2-5
clone size: few
CDR3 DNA: TGTGCCAGCAGTTTATCCTCCCTCACTAGCGGGGGTCCAAAAGAGACCCAGTACTTC
CDR3 protein: CASSLSSLTSGGPKETQYF

V gene: TRBV7-9
D gene: NA
J gene: TRBJ1-2
clone size: NA
CDR3 DNA: TGTGCCAGCGATAATTCGCAGGGAATAGGCTATGGCTACACCTTC
CDR3 protein: CASDNSQGIGYGYTF

V gene: TRBV19
D gene: NA
J gene: TRBJ2-1
clone size: NA
CDR3 DNA: TGTGCCAGTAGTTGGGACGGGAACTCCTACAATGAGCAGTTCTTC
CDR3 protein: CASSWDGNSYNEQFF

V gene: TRBV12-3/TRBV12-4
D gene: NA
J gene: TRBJ1-5
clone size: many
CDR3 DNA: TGTGCCAGCGGTATACTAGCAGTAGTTGGACAGCCCCAGCATTTT
CDR3 protein: CASGILAVVGQPQHF

V gene: TRBV28
D gene: NA
J gene: TRBJ1-6
clone size: NA
CDR3 DNA: TGTGCCAGCAGTCAAAAACACAGGAGCCGAAATTCACCCCTCCACTTT
CDR3 protein: CASSQKHRSRNSPLHF

V gene: TRBV7-2
D gene: NA
J gene: TRBJ2-1
clone size: many
CDR3 DNA: TGTGCCAGCAGCTTAAGAATTGGTTCGTTCGATGAGCAGTTCTTC
CDR3 protein: CASSLRIGSFDEQFF

V gene: TRBV7-8
D gene: NA
J gene: TRBJ2-1
clone size: NA
CDR3 DNA: TGTGCCAGCAGCTCCTACCCCCAGAGCTCCTACAATGAGCAGTTCTTC
CDR3 protein: CASSSYPQSSYNEQFF

V gene: TRBV7-2
D gene: TRBD1
J gene: TRBJ2-7
clone size: many
CDR3 DNA: TGTGCCAGCAGCCTACCCCGGGACAGGGGGTCCTACGAGCAGTACTTC
CDR3 protein: CASSLPRDRGSYEQYF

V gene: TRBV12-3/TRBV12-4
D gene: NA
J gene: TRBJ1-5
clone size: few
CDR3 DNA: TGTGCCAGCAGTCCTCGGGTACTCAATCAGCCCCAGCATTTT
CDR3 protein: CASSPRVLNQPQHF

V gene: TRBV10-3
D gene: TRBD1
J gene: TRBJ2-1
clone size: once
CDR3 DNA: TGTGCCATCAGTGATCTCGGCGAGGGGGCCTATAATGAGCAGTTCTTC
CDR3 protein: CAISDLGEGAYNEQFF

V gene: TRBV6-1
D gene: NA
J gene: TRBJ2-5
clone size: NA
CDR3 DNA: TGTGCCAGCAGTGAAGCGCGGGTATGGAGGGCGCGGATTGTCCAGTACTTC
CDR3 protein: CASSEARVWRARIVQYF

V gene: TRBV9
D gene: TRBD1
J gene: TRBJ2-1
clone size: NA
CDR3 DNA: TGTGCCAGCAGCCCTTGGACAGGGGTATACAATGAGCAGTTCTTC
CDR3 protein: CASSPWTGVYNEQFF

V gene: TRBV6-2/TRBV6-3
D gene: NA
J gene: TRBJ2-3
clone size: few
CDR3 DNA: TGTGCCAGCAGTTCCCTGTTGAGGTTAGGTCACACAGATACGCAGTATTTT
CDR3 protein: CASSSLLRLGHTDTQYF

V gene: TRBV19
D gene: NA
J gene: TRBJ1-1
clone size: NA
CDR3 DNA: TGTGCCAGTAGTGAACAGGGTGGCACTGAAGCTTTCTTT
CDR3 protein: CASSEQGGTEAFF

V gene: TRBV2
D gene: TRBD2
J gene: TRBJ2-1
clone size: few
CDR3 DNA: TGTGCCAGCAGGGCCGGGACTAGCGGGGGGGCCAGGAATGAGCAGTTCTTC
CDR3 protein: CASRAGTSGGARNEQFF

V gene: TRBV7-9
D gene: NA
J gene: TRBJ2-1
clone size: NA
CDR3 DNA: TGTGCCAGCAGCTTGGGGGGAATGTCCTACAATGAGCAGTTCTTC
CDR3 protein: CASSLGGMSYNEQFF

V gene: TRBV19
D gene: NA
J gene: TRBJ2-1
clone size: NA
CDR3 DNA: TGTGCCAGTAGTATACGGAACCTCTACAATGAGCAGTTCTTC
CDR3 protein: CASSIRNLYNEQFF

V gene: TRBV12-5
D gene: NA
J gene: TRBJ1-2
clone size: few
CDR3 DNA: TGTGCTAGTGGTTTGGGGGCGCCGAATGGCTACACCTTC
CDR3 protein: CASGLGAPNGYTF

V gene: TRBV15
D gene: NA
J gene: TRBJ2-3
clone size: NA
CDR3 DNA: TGTGCCACCAGCATTCTCCTTGGCACAGATACGCAGTATTTT
CDR3 protein: CATSILLGTDTQYF

V gene: TRBV6-5
D gene: NA
J gene: TRBJ1-5
clone size: few
CDR3 DNA: TGTGCCAGCAGCGTCCTACAGGACCCCAATCAGCCCCAGCATTTT
CDR3 protein: CASSVLQDPNQPQHF

V gene: TRBV19
D gene: NA
J gene: TRBJ2-1
clone size: NA
CDR3 DNA: TGTGCCAGTAGTATAGGGGAAAGCTCCTACAATGAGCAGTTCTTC
CDR3 protein: CASSIGESSYNEQFF

V gene: TRBV28
D gene: TRBD1
J gene: TRBJ2-3
clone size: few
CDR3 DNA: TGTGCCAGCAGTTATTTTTTTGGGACAGGGGGGTACACAGATACGCAGTATTTT
CDR3 protein: CASSYFFGTGGYTDTQYF

V gene: TRBV2
D gene: NA
J gene: TRBJ2-2
clone size: NA
CDR3 DNA: TGTGCCAGCAGTGACGACAGATACACCGGGGAGCTGTTTTTT
CDR3 protein: CASSDDRYTGELFF

V gene: TRBV25-1
D gene: NA
J gene: TRBJ1-1
clone size: NA
CDR3 DNA: TGTGCCAACAGTGAATATATCTCTTTTCGGGGGGTGAACACTGAAGCTTTCTTT
CDR3 protein: CANSEYISFRGVNTEAFF

V gene: TRBV7-9
D gene: NA
J gene: TRBJ2-1
clone size: few
CDR3 DNA: TGTGCCAGCAGCTCAGGACAGCGGACTTACAATGAGCAGTTCTTC
CDR3 protein: CASSSGQRTYNEQFF

V gene: TRBV12-3/TRBV12-4
D gene: TRBD1
J gene: TRBJ1-2
clone size: few
CDR3 DNA: TGTGCCAGCAGTTCCGGGACAGGGATCTATGGCTACACCTTC
CDR3 protein: CASSSGTGIYGYTF

V gene: TRBV6-2/TRBV6-3
D gene: NA
J gene: TRBJ1-2
clone size: few
CDR3 DNA: TGTGCCAGCAGTTATCCCGGACACCTTAACTATGGCTACACCTTC
CDR3 protein: CASSYPGHLNYGYTF

V gene: TRBV19
D gene: NA
J gene: TRBJ2-2
clone size: NA
CDR3 DNA: TGTGCCAGTAGTATAAACCCTCGGATCGCGAACACCGGGGAGCTGTTTTTT
CDR3 protein: CASSINPRIANTGELFF